The rows below give T cell receptor beta chains drawn from one sample of a study of Ad26.COV2.S vaccination and SARS-CoV-2 variants. The table came from immunoSEQ multiplex PCR; TCRdb's copy has only in-frame clones and leaves some out. The profile covers around 300,000 clones, with 86% appearing a single time and roughly 10% taken by the ten largest. The input for sequencing was peripheral blood, taken in a trial of Ad26.COV2.S vaccine versus placebo. The receptors here all came from a person aged 18-60 years who received the Ad26.COV2.S COVID-19 vaccine or a placebo. The CDR3 runs from the conserved cysteine through the conserved F or W. A D gene is named only where the DNA matches it firmly. A row's size may be missing; if present it is once, few, many or a size class.

CDR3aa,CDR3nt,j_gene,len,abundance,d_gene,v_gene
CATRTGLSGNTIYF,TGTGCCACCAGGACAGGCCTCTCTGGAAACACCATATATTTT,TRBJ1-3,14,few,TRBD1,TRBV6-5
CASSIGGQGATETQYF,TGTGCCAGTAGTATAGGAGGACAGGGGGCTACAGAGACCCAGTACTTC,TRBJ2-5,16,NA,TRBD1,TRBV19
CASSTRDGAEAFF,TGTGCCAGTAGTACCCGGGACGGGGCTGAAGCTTTCTTT,TRBJ1-1,13,NA,NA,TRBV19
CASSFLDRENYGYTF,TGTGCCAGCAGTTTCCTGGACAGGGAGAACTATGGCTACACCTTC,TRBJ1-2,15,NA,TRBD1,TRBV28
CASSPQPHRDYEQYF,TGTGCCAGCTCACCCCAACCGCACAGGGACTACGAGCAGTACTTC,TRBJ2-7,15,NA,NA,TRBV18
CASSYLEKETQYF,TGTGCCAGCAGTTACTTGGAGAAAGAGACCCAGTACTTC,TRBJ2-5,13,NA,NA,TRBV6-6
CSSREGDTGELFF,TGCAGCTCCCGAGAGGGAGACACCGGGGAGCTGTTTTTT,TRBJ2-2,13,NA,NA,TRBV29-1
CASRLTGSREKLFF,TGTGCCAGCAGATTGACAGGATCGAGGGAAAAACTGTTTTTT,TRBJ1-4,14,NA,NA,TRBV27
CASSSDIFNYTF,TGTGCCAGCAGTTCGGACATTTTTAATTACACCTTC,TRBJ1-2,12,NA,NA,TRBV28
CASSRGQGWETQYF,TGCGCCAGCAGCCGTGGACAGGGCTGGGAGACCCAGTACTTC,TRBJ2-5,14,NA,TRBD1,TRBV5-1
CASSQDPTPEQFF,TGCGCCAGCAGCCAAGATCCCACTCCTGAGCAGTTCTTC,TRBJ2-1,13,once,NA,TRBV4-1
CASSLLDGGSYNEQFF,TGTGCCAGCAGCTTGTTGGACGGGGGGTCGTACAATGAGCAGTTCTTC,TRBJ2-1,16,NA,TRBD2,TRBV5-6
CASSYSQGMETQYF,TGTGCCAGCAGTTACTCCCAGGGGATGGAGACCCAGTACTTC,TRBJ2-5,14,NA,NA,TRBV6-7
CASSRTGGGETQYF,TGTGCCAGCAGTCGCACAGGGGGCGGGGAGACCCAGTACTTC,TRBJ2-5,14,NA,TRBD1,TRBV9
CASSLAERGNTDTQYF,TGTGCCAGCAGCTTAGCCGAGAGGGGGAACACAGATACGCAGTATTTT,TRBJ2-3,16,NA,NA,TRBV7-8
CASSTHDWGVNYGYTF,TGTGCCAGCAGTACCCACGACTGGGGGGTTAACTATGGCTACACCTTC,TRBJ1-2,16,NA,NA,TRBV25-1
CASSQESRQTDTQYF,TGCGCCAGCAGCCAAGAGAGTCGTCAGACAGATACGCAGTATTTT,TRBJ2-3,15,NA,NA,TRBV4-3
CASSFGSGRGNYGYTF,NA,TRBJ1-2,16,NA,NA,TRBV27
CASSPQTGTGGTAFF,TGTGCCAGCAGTCCACAGACCGGGACAGGGGGGACAGCTTTCTTT,TRBJ1-1,15,NA,TRBD1,TRBV28
CASSLSAPFTTGEQCF,TGTGCCAGCAGTTTATCGGCACCTTTTACTACAGGAGAGCAGTGCTTC,TRBJ2-7,16,NA,NA,TRBV27
CASSATGTSNLETQYF,TGCGCCAGCAGCGCGACCGGGACTAGCAACTTGGAGACCCAGTACTTC,TRBJ2-5,16,NA,TRBD2,TRBV5-1
CASSLPIHTGELFF,TGTGCCAGCAGTTTACCTATCCACACCGGGGAGCTGTTTTTT,TRBJ2-2,14,once,NA,TRBV28
CASSWGQPGQGNSPLHF,TGTGCCAGCAGTTGGGGTCAACCGGGACAGGGAAATTCACCCCTCCACTTT,TRBJ1-6,17,NA,TRBD1,TRBV28
CAISESGGSSDTQYF,TGTGCCATCAGTGAGTCGGGCGGCAGCTCAGATACGCAGTATTTT,TRBJ2-3,15,NA,NA,TRBV10-3
CASSTTGAKNIQYF,TGTGCCAGCAGCACGACAGGGGCCAAAAACATTCAGTACTTC,TRBJ2-4,14,NA,TRBD1,TRBV7-2
CASIFSGGGAQNSPLHF,TGTGCCAGCATCTTCTCGGGGGGAGGGGCTCAGAATTCACCCCTCCACTTT,TRBJ1-6,17,NA,NA,TRBV28
CASSPEGYYGYTF,TGTGCCAGCAGCCCCGAGGGGTACTATGGCTACACCTTC,TRBJ1-2,13,NA,NA,TRBV5-4
CASSPGQHSNQPQHF,TGTGCCAGCAGCCCGGGACAGCATAGCAATCAGCCCCAGCATTTT,TRBJ1-5,15,NA,TRBD1,TRBV6-2/TRBV6-3
CASRSQPDREKLFF,TGCGCCAGCAGATCTCAACCTGATCGGGAAAAACTGTTTTTT,TRBJ1-4,14,NA,NA,TRBV5-1
CASSEWNEQYF,TGTGCCAGCAGTGAATGGAACGAGCAGTACTTC,TRBJ2-7,11,NA,NA,TRBV2
CASSWIPGLAGGYNEQFF,TGTGCCAGCAGTTGGATCCCGGGACTAGCGGGAGGGTACAATGAGCAGTTCTTC,TRBJ2-1,18,once,TRBD2,TRBV27
CASSPVDTGELFF,TGTGCCAGCAGCCCGGTAGACACCGGGGAGCTGTTTTTT,TRBJ2-2,13,NA,NA,TRBV28
CASSQDSENNSPLHF,TGCGCCAGCAGCCAAGACTCCGAGAATAATTCACCCCTCCACTTT,TRBJ1-6,15,NA,NA,TRBV4-1
CASSFRDSYSPLHF,TGTGCCAGCAGTTTCCGGGACAGTTATTCACCCCTCCACTTT,TRBJ1-6,14,NA,TRBD1,TRBV6-2/TRBV6-3
CASSHSGMGTDTQYF,TGTGCCAGCAGCCATAGCGGGATGGGGACAGATACGCAGTATTTT,TRBJ2-3,15,NA,TRBD2,TRBV7-3
CASSQGLAPYQETQYF,TGTGCCAGCAGCCAAGGACTAGCGCCGTACCAAGAGACCCAGTACTTC,TRBJ2-5,16,NA,TRBD2,TRBV5-6